The rows below give T cell receptor beta chains drawn from one sample of a study of blood T cell repertoires in COVID-19. Profiled with immunoSEQ multiplex PCR; TCRdb holds only in-frame clones, not every one. The data show roughly 190,000 clones, about 80% seen once. The sequencing input was peripheral blood. The origin of the receptors is a man aged 55 to 70 with acute or convalescent COVID-19. Each CDR3 is given with its conserved first and last residue. The D gene is left open where the match is weak. Clone size is given for some rows only: seen once, a few or many times, or a class if the clone is expanded.

clone_size	j_call	d_call	cdr3_length	v_call	cdr3_aa	cdr3_nt
.	TRBJ1-1	.	14	TRBV19	CASRQGFMNTEAFF	TGTGCCAGTAGGCAGGGGTTCATGAACACTGAAGCTTTCTTT
.	TRBJ1-2	.	12	TRBV12-1	CASSTWRDGYTF	TGTGCCAGCAGCACATGGAGGGATGGCTACACCTTC
.	TRBJ2-7	.	11	TRBV20-1	CSVGGDGEQYF	TGCAGTGTAGGAGGGGACGGCGAGCAGTACTTC
.	TRBJ2-7	.	17	TRBV21-1	CASSNRLAGPRGYEQYF	TGTGCCAGCAGCAATAGACTAGCGGGACCTAGGGGTTACGAGCAGTACTTC
.	TRBJ2-1	.	16	TRBV27	CASSLSAVLARYEQFF	TGTGCCAGCAGTTTATCTGCGGTACTAGCCCGCTATGAGCAGTTCTTC
.	TRBJ1-6	.	15	TRBV3-1/TRBV3-2	CASSQDWARESPLHF	TGTGCCAGCAGCCAAGATTGGGCGCGAGAGTCACCCCTCCACTTT
.	TRBJ2-7	TRBD1	14	TRBV7-2	CASSQGQRSYEQYF	TGTGCCAGCAGCCAGGGACAGCGGTCCTACGAGCAGTACTTC
.	TRBJ1-2	TRBD1	15	TRBV7-2	CASSLDRAEVRGYTF	TGTGCCAGCAGCTTGGACAGGGCTGAGGTTCGGGGCTACACCTTC
many	TRBJ2-7	.	15	TRBV6-5	CASSLLAPGGEEQYF	TGTGCCAGCAGTTTACTGGCCCCCGGAGGGGAGGAGCAGTACTTC
few	TRBJ1-4	.	14	TRBV5-4	CASSLFLSDEKLFF	TGTGCCAGCAGCTTGTTCCTGAGTGATGAAAAACTGTTTTTT
.	TRBJ1-2	TRBD1	15	TRBV2	CASRDRQGANYGYTF	TGTGCCAGCAGAGACCGACAGGGGGCCAACTATGGCTACACCTTC
.	TRBJ1-1	.	15	TRBV9	CASSVDRESDTEAFF	TGTGCCAGCAGCGTAGACCGGGAATCGGACACTGAAGCTTTCTTT
.	TRBJ2-7	.	17	TRBV30	CAWSVRLQSGWSYEQYF	TGTGCCTGGAGTGTGCGTCTGCAGAGCGGGTGGTCCTACGAGCAGTACTTC
.	TRBJ1-1	.	14	TRBV18	CASSPTGKNTEAFF	TGTGCCAGCTCACCTACGGGGAAAAACACTGAAGCTTTCTTT
.	TRBJ1-5	.	15	TRBV6-5	CASSPYLDSNQPQHF	TGTGCCAGCAGTCCCTATCTAGACAGCAATCAGCCCCAGCATTTT
once	TRBJ1-3	.	16	TRBV6-5	CASSLTAGVSGNTIYF	TGTGCCAGCAGTTTGACGGCAGGGGTCTCTGGAAACACCATATATTTT
.	TRBJ1-1	.	15	TRBV27	CASSPRTDLNTEAFF	TGTGCCAGCAGTCCCCGGACAGATTTGAACACTGAAGCTTTCTTT
once	TRBJ2-1	.	12	TRBV28	CASSSYLNEQFF	TGTGCCAGCAGTTCCTATCTCAATGAGCAGTTCTTC
.	TRBJ2-7	TRBD1	15	TRBV28	CASSLPGTGGVEQYF	TGTGCCAGCAGTCTCCCCGGGACAGGGGGCGTCGAGCAGTACTTC
once	TRBJ2-7	.	14	TRBV6-5	CASSYRRAGYEQYF	TGTGCCAGCAGTTATCGGAGGGCAGGCTACGAGCAGTACTTC
.	TRBJ1-2	.	15	TRBV7-8	CASSDYRHSNYGYTF	TGTGCCAGCAGCGATTACAGACACTCTAACTATGGCTACACCTTC
once	TRBJ2-3	.	14	TRBV10-1	CASSDSAGSDTQYF	TGCGCCAGCAGTGACTCAGCCGGGTCAGATACGCAGTATTTT
.	TRBJ1-3	TRBD1	16	TRBV18	CASSPQGGSSGNTIYF	TGTGCCAGCTCACCGCAGGGGGGCAGCTCTGGAAACACCATATATTTT
.	TRBJ2-7	TRBD1	13	TRBV5-1	CASSPQGVYEQYF	TGCGCCAGCAGCCCCCAGGGGGTATATGAGCAGTACTTC
few	TRBJ2-7	.	17	TRBV6-7	CASSFTGAPRGDYEQYF	TGTGCCAGCAGTTTTACTGGTGCCCCGCGGGGCGACTACGAGCAGTACTTC